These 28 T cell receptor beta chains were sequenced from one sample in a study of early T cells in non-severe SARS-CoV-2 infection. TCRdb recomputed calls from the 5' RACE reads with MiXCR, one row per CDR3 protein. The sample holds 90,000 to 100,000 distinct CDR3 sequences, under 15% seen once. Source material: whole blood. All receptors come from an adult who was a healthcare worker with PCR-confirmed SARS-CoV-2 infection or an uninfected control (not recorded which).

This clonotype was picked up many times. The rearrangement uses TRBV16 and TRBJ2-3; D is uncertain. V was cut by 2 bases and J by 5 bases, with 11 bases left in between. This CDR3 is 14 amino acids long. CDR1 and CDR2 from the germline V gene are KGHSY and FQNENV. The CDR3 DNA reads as TGTGCCAGCAGCCAAAACTTCCAAGGAGATACGCAGTATTTT. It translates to CASSQNFQGDTQYF.

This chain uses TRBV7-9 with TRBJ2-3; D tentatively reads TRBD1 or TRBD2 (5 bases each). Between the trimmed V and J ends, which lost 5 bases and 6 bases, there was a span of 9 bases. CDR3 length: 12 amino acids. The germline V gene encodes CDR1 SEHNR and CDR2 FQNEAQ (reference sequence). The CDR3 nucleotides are TGTGCCAGCAGCCCAGAGGGGGATACGCAGTATTTT. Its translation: CASSPEGDTQYF.

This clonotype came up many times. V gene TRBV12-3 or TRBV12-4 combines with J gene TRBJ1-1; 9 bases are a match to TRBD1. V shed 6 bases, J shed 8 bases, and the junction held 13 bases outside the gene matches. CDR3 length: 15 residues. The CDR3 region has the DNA TGTGCCAGCAGAATCTTCGGGGGACAGGGCGCCGAAGCTTTCTTT. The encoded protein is CASRIFGGQGAEAFF.

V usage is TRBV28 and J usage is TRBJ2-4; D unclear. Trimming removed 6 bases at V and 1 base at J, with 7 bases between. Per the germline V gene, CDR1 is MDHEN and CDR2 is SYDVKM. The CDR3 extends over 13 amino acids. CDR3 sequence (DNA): TGTGCCAGCAGAGGGATGGCCAAAAACATTCAGTACTTC. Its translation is CASRGMAKNIQYF.

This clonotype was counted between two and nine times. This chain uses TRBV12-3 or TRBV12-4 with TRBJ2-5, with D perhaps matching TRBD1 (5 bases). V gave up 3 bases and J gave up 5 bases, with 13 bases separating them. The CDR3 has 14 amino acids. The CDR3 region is CASSFRQGWETQYF. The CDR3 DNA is TGTGCCAGCAGTTTCCGTCAGGGCTGGGAGACCCAGTACTTC.

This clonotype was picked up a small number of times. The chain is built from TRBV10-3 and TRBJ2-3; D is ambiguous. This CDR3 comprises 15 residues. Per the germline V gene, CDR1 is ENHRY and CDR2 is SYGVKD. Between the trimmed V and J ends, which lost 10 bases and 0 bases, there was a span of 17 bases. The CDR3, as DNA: TGTGCCACCATGTGGGCAGGAACTAGCACAGATACGCAGTATTTT. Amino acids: CATMWAGTSTDTQYF.

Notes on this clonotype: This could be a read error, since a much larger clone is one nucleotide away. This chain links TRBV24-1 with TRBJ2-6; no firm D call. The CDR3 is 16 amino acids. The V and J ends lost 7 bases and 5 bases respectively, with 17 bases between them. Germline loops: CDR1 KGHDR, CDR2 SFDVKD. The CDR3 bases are TGTGCCACCAGAGATGGGTCGGGTGCCTGGGCCAACGTCCTGACTTTC. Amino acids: CATRDGSGAWANVLTF.

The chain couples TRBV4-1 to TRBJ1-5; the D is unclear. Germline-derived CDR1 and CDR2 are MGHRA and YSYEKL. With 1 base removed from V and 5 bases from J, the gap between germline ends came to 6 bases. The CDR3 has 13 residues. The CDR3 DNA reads TGCGCCAGCAGCCAAGGCAGACATCAGCCCCAGCATTTT. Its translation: CASSQGRHQPQHF.

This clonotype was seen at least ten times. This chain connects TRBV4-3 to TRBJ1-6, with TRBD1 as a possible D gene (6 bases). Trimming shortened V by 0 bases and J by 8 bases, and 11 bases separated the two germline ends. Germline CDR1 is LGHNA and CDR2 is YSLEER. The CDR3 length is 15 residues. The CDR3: CASSQEWGGHSPLHF. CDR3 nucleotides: TGCGCCAGCAGCCAAGAGTGGGGGGGGCATTCACCCCTCCACTTT.

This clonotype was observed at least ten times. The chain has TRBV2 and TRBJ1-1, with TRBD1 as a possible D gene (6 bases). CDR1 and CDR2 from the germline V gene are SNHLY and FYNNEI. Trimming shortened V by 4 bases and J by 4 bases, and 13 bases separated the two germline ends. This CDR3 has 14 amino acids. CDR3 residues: CASSGWGLVTEAFF. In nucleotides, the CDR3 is TGTGCCAGCAGTGGATGGGGGCTGGTCACTGAAGCTTTCTTT.

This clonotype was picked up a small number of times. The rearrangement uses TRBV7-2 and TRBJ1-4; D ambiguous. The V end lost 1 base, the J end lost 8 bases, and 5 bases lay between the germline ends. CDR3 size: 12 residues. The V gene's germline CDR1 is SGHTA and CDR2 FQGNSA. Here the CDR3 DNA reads TGTGCCAGCAGCTTAGAAGGGGAAAAACTGTTTTTT. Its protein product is CASSLEGEKLFF.

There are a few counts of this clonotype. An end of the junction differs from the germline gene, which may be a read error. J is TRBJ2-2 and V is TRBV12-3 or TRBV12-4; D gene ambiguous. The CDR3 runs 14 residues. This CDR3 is CTSSLWPNTGELFF. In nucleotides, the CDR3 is TGTACCAGCAGTTTATGGCCGAACACCGGGGAGCTGTTTTTT.

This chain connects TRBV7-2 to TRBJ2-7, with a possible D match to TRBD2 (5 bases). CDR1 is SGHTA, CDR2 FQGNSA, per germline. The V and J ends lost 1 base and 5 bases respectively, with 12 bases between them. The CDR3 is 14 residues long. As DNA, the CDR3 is TGTGCCAGCAGCTTAGGTGCGGGTGACCACGAGCAGTACTTC. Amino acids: CASSLGAGDHEQYF.

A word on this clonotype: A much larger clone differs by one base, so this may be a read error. DNA of the CDR3: TGCAGTGCCTGGGAAGTGAACACCGGGGAGCTGTTTTTT. Amino acids: CSAWEVNTGELFF. The V gene is TRBV20-1, the J gene TRBJ2-2, with D unclear. V was clipped by 6 bases and J by 1 base, with 9 bases between them. CDR1 is DFQATT, CDR2 SNEGSKA, per germline (reference sequence). The CDR3 consists of 13 residues.

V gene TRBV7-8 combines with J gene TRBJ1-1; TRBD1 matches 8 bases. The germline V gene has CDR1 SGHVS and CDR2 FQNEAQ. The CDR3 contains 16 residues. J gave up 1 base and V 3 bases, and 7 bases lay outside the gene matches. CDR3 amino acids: CASSLDRAIRNTEAFF. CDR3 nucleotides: TGTGCCAGCAGCTTGGACAGGGCCATACGGAACACTGAAGCTTTCTTT.

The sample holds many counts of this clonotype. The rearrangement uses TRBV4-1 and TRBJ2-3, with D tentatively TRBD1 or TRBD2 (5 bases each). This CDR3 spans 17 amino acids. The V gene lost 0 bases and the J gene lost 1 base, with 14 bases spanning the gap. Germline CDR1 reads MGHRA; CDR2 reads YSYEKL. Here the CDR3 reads CASSQDWGSRGTDTQYF. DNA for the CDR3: TGCGCCAGCAGCCAAGATTGGGGGTCTAGGGGCACAGATACGCAGTATTTT.

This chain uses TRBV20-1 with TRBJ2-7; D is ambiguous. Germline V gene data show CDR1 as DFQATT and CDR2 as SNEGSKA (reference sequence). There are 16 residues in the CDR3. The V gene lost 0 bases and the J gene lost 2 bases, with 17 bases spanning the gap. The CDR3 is CSARDPTIFLTYEQYF. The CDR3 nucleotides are TGCAGTGCTAGAGATCCAACGATTTTCCTCACCTACGAGCAGTACTTC.

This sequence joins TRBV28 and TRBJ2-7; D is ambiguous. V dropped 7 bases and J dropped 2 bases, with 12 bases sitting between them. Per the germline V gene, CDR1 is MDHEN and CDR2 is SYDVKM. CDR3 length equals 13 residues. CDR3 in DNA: TGTGCCAGCACCTACGCGACCCCCTACGAGCAGTACTTC. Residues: CASTYATPYEQYF. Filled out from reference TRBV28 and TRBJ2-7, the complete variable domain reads DVKVTQSSRYLVKRTGEKVFLECVQDMDHENMFWYRQDPGLGLRLIYFSYDVKMKEKGDIPEGYSVSREKKERFSLILESASTNQTSMYLCASTYATPYEQYFGPGTRLTVT.

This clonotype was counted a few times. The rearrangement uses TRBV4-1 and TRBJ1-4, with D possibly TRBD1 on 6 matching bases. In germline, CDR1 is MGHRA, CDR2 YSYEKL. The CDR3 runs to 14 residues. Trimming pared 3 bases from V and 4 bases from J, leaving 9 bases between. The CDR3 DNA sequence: TGCGCCAGCAGCCAGCCAGGGGTTAATGAAAAACTGTTTTTT. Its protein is CASSQPGVNEKLFF.

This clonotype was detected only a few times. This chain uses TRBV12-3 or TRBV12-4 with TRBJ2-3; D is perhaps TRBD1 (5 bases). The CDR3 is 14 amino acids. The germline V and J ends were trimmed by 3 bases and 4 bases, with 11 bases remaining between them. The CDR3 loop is CASSLGPGPDTQYF. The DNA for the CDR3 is TGTGCCAGCAGTTTGGGGCCAGGGCCAGATACGCAGTATTTT.

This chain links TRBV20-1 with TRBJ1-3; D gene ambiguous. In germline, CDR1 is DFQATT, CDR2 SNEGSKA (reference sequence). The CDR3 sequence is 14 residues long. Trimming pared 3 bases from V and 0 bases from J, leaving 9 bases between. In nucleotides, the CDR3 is TGCAGTGCTAGCGACCCTCTCTCTGGAAACACCATATATTTT. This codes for CSASDPLSGNTIYF.

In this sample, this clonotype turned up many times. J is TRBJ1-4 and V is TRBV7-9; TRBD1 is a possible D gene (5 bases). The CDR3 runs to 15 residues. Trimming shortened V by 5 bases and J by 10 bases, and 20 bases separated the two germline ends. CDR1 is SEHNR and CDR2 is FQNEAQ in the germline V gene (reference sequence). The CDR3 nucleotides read TGTGCCAGCAGCCCCCCCGGGACGGAGATCCGAAAACTGTTTTTT. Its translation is CASSPPGTEIRKLFF.

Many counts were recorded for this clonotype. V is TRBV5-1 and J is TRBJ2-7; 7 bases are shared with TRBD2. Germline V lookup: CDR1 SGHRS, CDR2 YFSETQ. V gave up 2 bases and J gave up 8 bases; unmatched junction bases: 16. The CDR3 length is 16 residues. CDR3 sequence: CASSLGAGTNPLKQYF. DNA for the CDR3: TGCGCCAGCAGCTTAGGTGCCGGGACTAACCCCTTAAAGCAGTACTTC.

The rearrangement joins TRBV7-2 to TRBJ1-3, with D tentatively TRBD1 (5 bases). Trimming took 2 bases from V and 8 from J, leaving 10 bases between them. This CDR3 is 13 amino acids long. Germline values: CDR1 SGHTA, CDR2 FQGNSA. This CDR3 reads CASSLSRADTIYF. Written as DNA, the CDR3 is TGTGCCAGCAGCTTAAGCAGGGCTGACACCATATATTTT.

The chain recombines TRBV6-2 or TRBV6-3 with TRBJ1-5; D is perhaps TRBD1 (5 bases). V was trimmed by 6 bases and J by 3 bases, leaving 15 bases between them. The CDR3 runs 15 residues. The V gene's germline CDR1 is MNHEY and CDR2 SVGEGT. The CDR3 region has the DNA TGTGCCAGCAGACCGACGGGGGGATACAATCAGCCCCAGCATTTT. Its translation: CASRPTGGYNQPQHF.

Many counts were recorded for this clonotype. CDR3 bases: TGTGCCAGCAGCCCGAAAACAGGAGGCCTTGAAGCTTTCTTT. Translated: CASSPKTGGLEAFF. The genes are TRBV7-2 and TRBJ1-1, with D perhaps matching TRBD1 (5 bases). Germline CDR1 is SGHTA and CDR2 is FQGNSA. V shed 5 bases and J shed 7 bases, with 17 bases lying between them. CDR3 length: 14 residues.

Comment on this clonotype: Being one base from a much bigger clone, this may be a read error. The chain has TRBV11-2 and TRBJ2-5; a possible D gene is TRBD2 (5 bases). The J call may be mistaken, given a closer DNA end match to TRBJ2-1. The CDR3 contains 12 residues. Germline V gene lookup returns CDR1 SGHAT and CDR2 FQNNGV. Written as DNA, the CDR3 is TGTGCCAGCAGCCCCACGAGGGAGACCCAGTTCTTC. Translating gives CASSPTRETQFF.

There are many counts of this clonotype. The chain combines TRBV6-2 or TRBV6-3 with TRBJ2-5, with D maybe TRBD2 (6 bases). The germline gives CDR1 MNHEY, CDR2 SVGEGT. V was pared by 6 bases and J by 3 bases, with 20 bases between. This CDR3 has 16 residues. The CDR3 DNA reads TGTGCCAGCAGGCCTCCGGGCGCTACGGGAGAAGAGACCCAGTACTTC. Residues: CASRPPGATGEETQYF.